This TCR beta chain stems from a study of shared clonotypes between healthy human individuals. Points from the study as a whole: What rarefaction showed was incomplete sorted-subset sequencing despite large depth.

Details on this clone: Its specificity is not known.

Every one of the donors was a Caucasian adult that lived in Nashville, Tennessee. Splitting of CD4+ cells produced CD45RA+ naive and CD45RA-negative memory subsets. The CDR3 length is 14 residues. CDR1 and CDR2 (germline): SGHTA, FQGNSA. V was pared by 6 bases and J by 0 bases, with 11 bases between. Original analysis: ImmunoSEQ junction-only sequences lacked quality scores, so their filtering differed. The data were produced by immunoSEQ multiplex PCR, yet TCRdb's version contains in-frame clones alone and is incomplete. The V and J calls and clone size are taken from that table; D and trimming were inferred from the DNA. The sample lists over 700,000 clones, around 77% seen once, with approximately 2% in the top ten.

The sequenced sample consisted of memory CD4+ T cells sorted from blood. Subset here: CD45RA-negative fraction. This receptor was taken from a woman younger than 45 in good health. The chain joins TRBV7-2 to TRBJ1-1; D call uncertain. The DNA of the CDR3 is TGTGCCAGCAGACCCCGAGGAATGAACACTGAAGCTTTCTTT. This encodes CASRPRGMNTEAFF.